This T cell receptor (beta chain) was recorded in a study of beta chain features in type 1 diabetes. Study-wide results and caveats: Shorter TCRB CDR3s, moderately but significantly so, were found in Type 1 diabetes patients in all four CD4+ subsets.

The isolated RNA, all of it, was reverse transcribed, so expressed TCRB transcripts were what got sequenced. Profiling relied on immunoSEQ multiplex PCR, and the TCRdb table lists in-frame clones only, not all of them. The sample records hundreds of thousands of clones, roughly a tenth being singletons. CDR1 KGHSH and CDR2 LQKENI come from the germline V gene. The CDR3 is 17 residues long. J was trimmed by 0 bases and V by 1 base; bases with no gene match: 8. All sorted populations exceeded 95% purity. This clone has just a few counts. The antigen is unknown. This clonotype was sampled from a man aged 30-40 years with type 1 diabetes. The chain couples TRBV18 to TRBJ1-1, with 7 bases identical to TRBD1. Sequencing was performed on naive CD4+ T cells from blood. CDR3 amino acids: CASSPRLQGMLNTEAFF. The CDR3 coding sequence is TGTGCCAGCTCACCACGTTTACAGGGGATGCTGAACACTGAAGCTTTCTTT.